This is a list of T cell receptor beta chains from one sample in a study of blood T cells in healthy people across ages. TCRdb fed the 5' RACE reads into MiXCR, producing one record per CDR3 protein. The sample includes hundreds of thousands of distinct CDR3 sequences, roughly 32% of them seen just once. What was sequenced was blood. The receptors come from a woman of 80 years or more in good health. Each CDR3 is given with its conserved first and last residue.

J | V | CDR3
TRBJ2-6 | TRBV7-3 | CASSLDSASGANVLTF
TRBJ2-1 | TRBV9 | CASSVRMAANEQFF
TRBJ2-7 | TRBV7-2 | CASSLGASPYEQYF
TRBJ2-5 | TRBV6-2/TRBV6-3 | CASSSTGKETQYF
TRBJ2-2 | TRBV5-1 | CASSSMASGELFF
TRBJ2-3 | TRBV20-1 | CSAYELAGLTDTQYF
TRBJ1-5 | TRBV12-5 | CASGLGDSLLTPQHF
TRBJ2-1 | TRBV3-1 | CASTPGLAGGSSYNEQFF
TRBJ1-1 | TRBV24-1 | CATSDSGLGKWTEAFF
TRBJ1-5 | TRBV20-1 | CSASPRNQPQHF
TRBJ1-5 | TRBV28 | CASSLLQGMNQPQHF
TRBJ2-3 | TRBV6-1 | CASTPAARLQYF
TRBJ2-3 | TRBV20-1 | CSASDPTTDTQYF
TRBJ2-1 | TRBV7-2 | CASSPPGVSYNEQFF
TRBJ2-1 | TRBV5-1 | CASALQGISYNEQFF
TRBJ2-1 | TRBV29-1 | CSVGQGGTSGNNEQFF
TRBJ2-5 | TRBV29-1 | CSVMSIGETQYF
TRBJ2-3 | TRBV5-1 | CASSTLAASTDTQYF
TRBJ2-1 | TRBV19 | CASSLRTADNEQFF
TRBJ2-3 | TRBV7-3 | CASSLPQDTQYF
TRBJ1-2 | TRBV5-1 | CASSFREFSVIYGYTF
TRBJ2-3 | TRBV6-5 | CASSLGTGSINTQYF
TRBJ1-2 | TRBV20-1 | CGARAGHGYTF
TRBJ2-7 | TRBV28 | CASSSPPGYEQYF
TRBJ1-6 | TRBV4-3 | CASSRRDRSATGDSPLHF
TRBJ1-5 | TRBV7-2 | CASSPANPNQPQHF
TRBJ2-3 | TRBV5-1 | CASSFGQGGSTDTQYF
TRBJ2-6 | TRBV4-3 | CASSLSGGGSGANVLTF
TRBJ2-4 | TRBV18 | CASSPPGLAKNIQYF
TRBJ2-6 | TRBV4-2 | CASSQEKGANVLTF
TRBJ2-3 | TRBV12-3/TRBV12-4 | CASSVAVWADTQYF
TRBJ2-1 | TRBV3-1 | CASSLVYGGTYNEQFF
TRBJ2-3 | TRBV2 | CASSVTGTGTDTRYF
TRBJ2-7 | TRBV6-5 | CASSFSGGIYEQYF
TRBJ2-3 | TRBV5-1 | CASSLASGGADTQYF
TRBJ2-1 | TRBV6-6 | CASSYFGNNEQFF
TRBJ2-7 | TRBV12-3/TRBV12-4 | CASSELGPHEQYF
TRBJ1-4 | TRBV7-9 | CASSASWDLNEKLFF
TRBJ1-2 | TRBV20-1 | CSARDLPGGRGYTF
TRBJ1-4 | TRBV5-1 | CASSLGLKANEKLFF
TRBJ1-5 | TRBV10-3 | CAISAEGAGNQPQHF
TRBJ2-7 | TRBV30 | CAWSVGDLSYEQYF